This TCR beta chain was captured by sequencing in a study of T cell repertoires in cytomegalovirus infection. Study information: In public TCR beta signatures, there were indications of both CMV infection and matching HLA type.

From the reads, TCRdb called clonotypes with MiXCR, one entry per CDR3 protein. The sample shows approximately 140,000 distinct CDR3 sequences, roughly a quarter of them seen only once. Note on this clonotype: Its antigen is unknown.

Overall study findings and caveats: Frequencies of public TCR beta families were cumulated, and this identified carriers of CMV plus the relevant HLA. CMV-specific HLA-C-restricted TCR beta clonotypes dominated the ex vivo response.

CDR1 SQVTM and CDR2 ANQGSEA come from the germline V gene. CDR3 length: 15 amino acids. Germline trimming cut 3 bases from V and 7 bases from J; bases unmatched to any gene: 12. V and J are TRBV29-1 and TRBJ2-1, with 7 positions matching TRBD1. Sequenced input: PBMCs, sequenced either directly or after in vitro stimulation (not recorded which). This sequence originates from a human donor in good health (CMV status not recorded). Some clones in this sample may be carry-over from other donors' samples. CDR3 nucleotide sequence: TGCAGCGTTGAGGCACAGGGACGCAGGGGGAATGAGCAGTTCTTC. This encodes CSVEAQGRRGNEQFF.